This T cell receptor beta chain was recovered during a study of shared T cell receptors in the human thymus. CDR3 size: 19 residues. The V and J ends lost 2 bases and 0 bases respectively, with 20 bases between them. Germline assignment: CDR1 MDHEN and CDR2 SYDVKM. Data came from immunoSEQ multiplex PCR; TCRdb stores just in-frame clones and leaves some out. The table lists some 400,000 clones, approximately 95% of them singletons. This sequence joins TRBV28 and TRBJ2-4, with TRBD2 as a possible D gene (7 bases). The clonotype was recovered from a human donor. Material for sequencing was thymocytes. The CDR3 DNA reads as TGTGCCAGCAGTTTAAAGAGCGTTCGGGGGGCGGAAGCCAAAAACATTCAGTACTTC. Its protein product is CASSLKSVRGAEAKNIQYF.